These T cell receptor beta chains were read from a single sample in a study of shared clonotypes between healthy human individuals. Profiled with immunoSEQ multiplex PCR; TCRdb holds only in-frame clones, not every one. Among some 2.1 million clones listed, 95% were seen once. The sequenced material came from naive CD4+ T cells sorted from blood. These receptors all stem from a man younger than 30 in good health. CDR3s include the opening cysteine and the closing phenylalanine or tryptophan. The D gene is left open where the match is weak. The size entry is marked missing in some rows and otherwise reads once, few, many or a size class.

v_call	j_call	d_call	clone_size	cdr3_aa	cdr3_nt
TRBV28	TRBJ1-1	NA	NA	CASSFARLGTTEAFF	TGTGCCAGCAGTTTCGCCAGGCTGGGGACCACTGAAGCTTTCTTT
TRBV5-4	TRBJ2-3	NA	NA	CASSFGGDTDTQYF	TGTGCCAGCAGCTTCGGCGGGGACACAGATACGCAGTATTTT
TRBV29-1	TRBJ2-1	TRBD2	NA	CSAGGSGPTYNEQFF	TGCAGCGCGGGGGGGAGTGGTCCGACTTACAATGAGCAGTTCTTC
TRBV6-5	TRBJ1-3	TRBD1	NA	CASTRTGPGNTIYF	TGTGCCAGCACCCGGACAGGCCCTGGAAACACCATATATTTT
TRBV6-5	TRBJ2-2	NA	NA	CASSKEVNTGELFF	TGTGCCAGCAGTAAGGAGGTGAACACCGGGGAGCTGTTTTTT
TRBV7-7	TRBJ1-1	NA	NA	CASSLRENTEAFF	TGTGCTAGCAGCTTACGGGAGAACACTGAAGCTTTCTTT
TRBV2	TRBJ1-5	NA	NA	CASSGGHKPSMGDQPQHF	TGTGCCAGCTCTGGGGGGCACAAACCGTCGATGGGGGATCAGCCCCAGCATTTT
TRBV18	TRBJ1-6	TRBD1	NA	CASSPDRAYSSPLHF	TGTGCCAGCTCACCGGACAGGGCGTATAGTTCACCCCTCCACTTT
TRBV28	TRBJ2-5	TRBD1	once	CASSYRGRETQYF	TGTGCCAGCAGTTACAGGGGGCGGGAGACCCAGTACTTC
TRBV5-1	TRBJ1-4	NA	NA	CASSLGKPKLFF	TGCGCCAGCAGCTTGGGGAAGCCCAAACTGTTTTTT
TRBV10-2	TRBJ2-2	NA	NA	CASSPQVSGELFF	TGCGCCAGCAGCCCCCAGGTTTCCGGGGAGCTGTTTTTT
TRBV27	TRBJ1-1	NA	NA	CASSFSRRRDTEAFF	TGTGCCAGCAGTTTCTCCCGCAGACGGGACACTGAAGCTTTCTTT
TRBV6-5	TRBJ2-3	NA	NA	CASSPFGISTDTQYF	TGTGCCAGCAGTCCATTCGGGATCAGCACAGATACGCAGTATTTT
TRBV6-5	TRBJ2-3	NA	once	CASSYKGEGYTDTQYF	TGTGCCAGCAGTTACAAAGGTGAGGGGTACACAGATACGCAGTATTTT
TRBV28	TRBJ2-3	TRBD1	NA	CASPPATGGQGPTDTQYF	TGTGCCAGCCCACCAGCTACTGGTGGACAGGGCCCCACAGATACGCAGTATTTT
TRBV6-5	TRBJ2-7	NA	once	CASSPSWGYEQYF	TGTGCCAGCAGTCCTAGCTGGGGCTACGAGCAGTACTTC
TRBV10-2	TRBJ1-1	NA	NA	CASSVKVTEAFF	TGCGCCAGCAGTGTTAAGGTCACTGAAGCTTTCTTT
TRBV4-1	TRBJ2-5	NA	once	CASSQDDRQETQYF	TGCGCCAGCAGCCAAGATGACAGACAAGAGACCCAGTACTTC
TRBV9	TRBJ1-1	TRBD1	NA	CASSADTTGGTEAFF	TGTGCCAGCAGCGCCGATACTACAGGGGGCACTGAAGCTTTCTTT
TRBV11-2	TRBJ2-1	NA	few	CASSLSGFRYNEQFF	TGTGCCAGCAGCTTGAGCGGGTTTCGCTACAATGAGCAGTTCTTC
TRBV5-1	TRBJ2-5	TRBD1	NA	CASSPGQGVETQYF	TGCGCCAGCAGCCCGGGACAGGGGGTTGAGACCCAGTACTTC
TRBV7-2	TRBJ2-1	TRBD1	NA	CASSNDRGAYNEQFF	TGTGCCAGCAGCAATGACAGGGGGGCCTACAATGAGCAGTTCTTC
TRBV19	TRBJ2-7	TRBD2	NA	CASSIGLERDRYF	TGTGCCAGTAGTATAGGTTTAGAGCGGGACCGGTACTTC
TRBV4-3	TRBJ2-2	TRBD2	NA	CASSQDLAANTGELFF	TGCGCCAGCAGCCAAGACCTAGCGGCGAACACCGGGGAGCTGTTTTTT
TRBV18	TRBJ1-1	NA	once	CASSFSNGQSNTEAFF	TGTGCCAGCTCATTCTCAAACGGACAGTCGAACACTGAAGCTTTCTTT
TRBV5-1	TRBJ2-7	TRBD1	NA	CASSSGTVTSYEQYF	TGCGCCAGCAGCTCCGGGACAGTGACCTCCTACGAGCAGTACTTC
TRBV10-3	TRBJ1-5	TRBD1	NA	CAISEDRAVRPQHF	TGTGCCATCAGTGAGGACAGGGCAGTACGGCCCCAGCATTTT
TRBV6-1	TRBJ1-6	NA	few	CASKREAQNSPLHF	TGTGCCAGCAAGAGGGAGGCGCAGAATTCACCCCTCCACTTT
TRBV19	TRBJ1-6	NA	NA	CASSSPQGSYNSPLHF	TGTGCCAGTAGTTCCCCGCAGGGCTCCTATAATTCACCCCTCCACTTT
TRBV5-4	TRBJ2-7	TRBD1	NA	CASSPLDRRSDEQYF	TGTGCCAGCAGCCCGCTGGACAGGAGATCGGACGAGCAGTACTTC
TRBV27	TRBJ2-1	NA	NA	CASSFRTSREQFF	TGTGCCAGCAGTTTTAGAACTAGCAGGGAGCAGTTCTTC
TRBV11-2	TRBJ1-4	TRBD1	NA	CASSQGQGANEKLFF	TGTGCCAGCAGCCAGGGACAGGGAGCGAATGAAAAACTGTTTTTT
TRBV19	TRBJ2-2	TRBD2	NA	CASSMQGLAVGGELFF	TGTGCCAGTAGTATGCAGGGACTAGCGGTCGGGGGGGAGCTGTTTTTT
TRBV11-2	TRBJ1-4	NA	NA	CASSLDEGNEKLFF	TGTGCCAGCAGCTTAGACGAGGGTAATGAAAAACTGTTTTTT
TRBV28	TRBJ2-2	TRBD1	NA	CASSTGQGKTRELFF	TGTGCCAGCAGTACGGGACAGGGGAAAACTCGGGAGCTGTTTTTT
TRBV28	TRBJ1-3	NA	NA	CASSLRRTGNTIYF	TGTGCCAGCAGTTTGAGGAGAACTGGAAACACCATATATTTT
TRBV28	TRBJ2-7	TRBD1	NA	CASGSGTGGLSEQYF	TGTGCCAGCGGGTCAGGGACAGGGGGATTGAGCGAGCAGTACTTC
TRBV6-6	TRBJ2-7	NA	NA	CASRGGGQIEQYF	TGTGCCAGCAGGGGAGGGGGCCAAATCGAGCAGTACTTC
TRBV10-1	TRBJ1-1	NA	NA	CARPEGGPLLKLTEAFF	TGCGCCAGACCTGAGGGGGGCCCCCTCTTAAAACTAACTGAAGCTTTCTTT
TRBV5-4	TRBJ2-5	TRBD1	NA	CASSTGQGPETQYF	TGTGCCAGCAGCACGGGACAGGGCCCAGAGACCCAGTACTTC
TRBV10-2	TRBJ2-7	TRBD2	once	CASRLSGSSYEQYF	TGCGCCAGCAGATTAAGCGGGAGCTCCTACGAGCAGTACTTC
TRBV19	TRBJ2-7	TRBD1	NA	CASSRDRGTYEQYF	TGTGCCAGTAGCCGGGACAGGGGAACCTACGAGCAGTACTTC
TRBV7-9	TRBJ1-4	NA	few	CASSPQGWNEKLFF	TGTGCCAGCAGCCCACAGGGTTGGAATGAAAAACTGTTTTTT
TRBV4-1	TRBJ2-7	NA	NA	CASSQDQELGRQYF	TGCGCCAGCAGCCAAGATCAGGAATTGGGACGTCAGTACTTC
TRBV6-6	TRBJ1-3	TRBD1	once	CASSPGTVGNTIYF	TGTGCCAGCAGTCCCGGGACAGTCGGAAACACCATATATTTT
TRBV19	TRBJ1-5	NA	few	CASSLPQGYSNQPQHF	TGTGCCAGTAGTCTCCCCCAGGGCTATAGCAATCAGCCCCAGCATTTT
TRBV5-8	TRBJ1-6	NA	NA	CASSLAPGARNSPLHF	TGTGCCAGCAGCTTGGCCCCGGGGGCGAGGAATTCACCCCTCCACTTT
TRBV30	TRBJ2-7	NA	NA	CAWQGRLNYEQYF	TGTGCCTGGCAGGGCAGGCTTAATTACGAGCAGTACTTC
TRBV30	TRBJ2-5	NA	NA	CAWGTGGETQYF	TGTGCCTGGGGGACTGGTGGAGAGACCCAGTACTTC
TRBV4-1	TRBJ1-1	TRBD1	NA	CASSQGGQGVSDEAFF	TGCGCCAGCAGCCAGGGGGGACAGGGAGTGTCGGATGAAGCTTTCTTT
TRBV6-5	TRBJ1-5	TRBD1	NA	CASSYSSGTGVRPQHF	TGTGCCAGCAGTTACTCGAGTGGGACAGGAGTCCGGCCCCAGCATTTT
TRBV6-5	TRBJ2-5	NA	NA	CASSATQFQETQYF	TGTGCCAGCAGCGCTACTCAATTCCAAGAGACCCAGTACTTC
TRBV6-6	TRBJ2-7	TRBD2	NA	CASRPSGGTYEQYF	TGTGCCAGCAGACCTAGCGGAGGGACCTACGAGCAGTACTTC
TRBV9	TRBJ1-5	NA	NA	CASSVEENQPQHF	TGTGCCAGCAGCGTAGAAGAGAATCAGCCCCAGCATTTT
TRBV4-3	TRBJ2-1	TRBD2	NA	CASSHSGLAGVRNEQFF	TGCGCCAGCAGCCATTCCGGACTAGCGGGAGTTCGTAATGAGCAGTTCTTC
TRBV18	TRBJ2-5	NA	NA	CASSPVAALETQYF	TGTGCCAGCTCACCAGTGGCTGCCCTGGAGACCCAGTACTTC
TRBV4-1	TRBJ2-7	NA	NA	CASSQGPPGRGSYEQYF	TGCGCCAGCAGCCAAGGGCCCCCGGGTCGTGGCTCCTACGAGCAGTACTTC
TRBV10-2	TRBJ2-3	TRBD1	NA	CASSERTGVTDTQYF	TGCGCCAGCAGTGAGCGGACAGGCGTCACAGATACGCAGTATTTT